This is a list of T cell receptor beta chains from one sample in a study of blood T cells in healthy people across ages. TCRdb ran MiXCR on the 5' RACE reads and lists one entry per CDR3 protein. Seen here are 1.2 million to 1.5 million distinct CDR3 sequences, around 42% observed once, and the top ten hold roughly 7.9%. The sample comprised blood. The receptor set was obtained from a woman between 18 and 29 years old in good health. The CDR3 runs from the conserved cysteine through the conserved F or W. Fields, in order: D gene, J gene, V gene, clone size, CDR3 protein, CDR3 DNA. A D gene is named only where the DNA matches it firmly. Only some rows state a clone size, as once, few, many or a class for expanded clones.

d_call: NA; j_call: TRBJ2-1; v_call: TRBV19; clone_size: few; cdr3_aa: CASSIGQGYNEQFF; cdr3_nt: TGTGCCAGTAGTATAGGGCAGGGTTACAATGAGCAGTTCTTC
d_call: NA; j_call: TRBJ2-7; v_call: TRBV21-1; clone_size: few; cdr3_aa: CASSQRRTSGAGEQYF; cdr3_nt: TGTGCCAGCAGCCAAAGGAGGACTAGCGGGGCTGGGGAGCAGTACTTC
d_call: NA; j_call: TRBJ2-2; v_call: TRBV5-1; clone_size: once; cdr3_aa: CASSLAGSMNTGELFF; cdr3_nt: TGCGCCAGCAGCTTGGCCGGCTCCATGAACACCGGGGAGCTGTTTTTT
d_call: NA; j_call: TRBJ2-7; v_call: TRBV6-1; clone_size: few; cdr3_aa: CASSEQSSYEQYF; cdr3_nt: TGTGCCAGCAGTGAACAGAGCTCCTACGAGCAGTACTTC
d_call: TRBD1; j_call: TRBJ1-5; v_call: TRBV28; clone_size: NA; cdr3_aa: CASSLGTEVSNQPQHF; cdr3_nt: TGTGCCAGCAGTCTCGGGACAGAAGTTAGCAATCAGCCCCAGCATTTT
d_call: NA; j_call: TRBJ1-2; v_call: TRBV20-1; clone_size: NA; cdr3_aa: CSARDPGRLSGYGYTF; cdr3_nt: TGCAGTGCTAGAGATCCGGGACGCCTCTCCGGATATGGCTACACCTTC
d_call: TRBD2; j_call: TRBJ2-1; v_call: TRBV10-3; clone_size: once; cdr3_aa: CAISESTWLAVKTYNEQFF; cdr3_nt: TGTGCCATCAGTGAGTCGACCTGGCTAGCGGTGAAAACCTACAATGAGCAGTTCTTC
d_call: TRBD2; j_call: TRBJ2-3; v_call: TRBV3-1; clone_size: NA; cdr3_aa: CASSPRLAGMTDTQYF; cdr3_nt: TGTGCCAGCAGCCCCCGACTAGCGGGGATGACAGATACGCAGTATTTT
d_call: NA; j_call: TRBJ2-3; v_call: TRBV3-1; clone_size: NA; cdr3_aa: CASSKGGLSDTQYF; cdr3_nt: TGTGCCAGCTCCAAGGGCGGCTTATCAGATACGCAGTATTTT
d_call: TRBD1; j_call: TRBJ2-1; v_call: TRBV5-1; clone_size: NA; cdr3_aa: CASSLGGTGGANEQFF; cdr3_nt: TGCGCCAGCAGCTTGGGCGGGACAGGGGGTGCGAATGAGCAGTTCTTC
d_call: NA; j_call: TRBJ2-5; v_call: TRBV20-1; clone_size: NA; cdr3_aa: CSARITSGQETQYF; cdr3_nt: TGCAGTGCTAGAATAACCTCGGGACAAGAGACCCAGTACTTC
d_call: NA; j_call: TRBJ2-7; v_call: TRBV4-1; clone_size: NA; cdr3_aa: CAGSLSAGQDYEQYF; cdr3_nt: TGCGCCGGTAGCCTTTCGGCGGGACAAGACTACGAGCAGTACTTC
d_call: NA; j_call: TRBJ2-7; v_call: TRBV27; clone_size: few; cdr3_aa: CASSSAGSAREQYF; cdr3_nt: TGTGCCAGCAGTTCCGCAGGCTCGGCTAGGGAGCAGTACTTC
d_call: TRBD2; j_call: TRBJ2-5; v_call: TRBV9; clone_size: once; cdr3_aa: CASSPGLARAQETQYF; cdr3_nt: TGTGCCAGCAGCCCCGGACTAGCGAGGGCCCAAGAGACCCAGTACTTC
d_call: TRBD2; j_call: TRBJ2-5; v_call: TRBV30; clone_size: once; cdr3_aa: CAAGLAGGLETQYF; cdr3_nt: TGTGCCGCGGGACTAGCGGGAGGGTTGGAGACCCAGTACTTC
d_call: TRBD2; j_call: TRBJ2-1; v_call: TRBV10-3; clone_size: NA; cdr3_aa: CAIRDGLAGVPFVKEQFF; cdr3_nt: TGTGCCATCAGAGACGGACTAGCGGGAGTTCCTTTTGTGAAGGAGCAGTTCTTC
d_call: NA; j_call: TRBJ2-2; v_call: TRBV2; clone_size: once; cdr3_aa: CASSVRGENTGELFF; cdr3_nt: TGTGCCAGCAGCGTCCGTGGCGAGAACACCGGGGAGCTGTTTTTT
d_call: TRBD1; j_call: TRBJ1-2; v_call: TRBV7-9; clone_size: few; cdr3_aa: CASSTRDRASLEGYTF; cdr3_nt: TGTGCCAGCAGTACCCGGGACAGGGCATCACTTGAAGGCTACACCTTC
d_call: NA; j_call: TRBJ1-1; v_call: TRBV7-3; clone_size: few; cdr3_aa: CASSSDMNTEAFF; cdr3_nt: TGTGCCAGCAGCTCCGATATGAACACTGAAGCTTTCTTT
d_call: NA; j_call: TRBJ2-3; v_call: TRBV12-5; clone_size: few; cdr3_aa: CASGLVRLQSSTDTQYF; cdr3_nt: TGTGCTAGTGGTTTGGTACGGCTACAATCTAGCACAGATACGCAGTATTTT
d_call: NA; j_call: TRBJ1-6; v_call: TRBV10-3; clone_size: few; cdr3_aa: CATQREEQSPLHF; cdr3_nt: TGTGCCACCCAACGGGAAGAACAATCACCCCTCCACTTT
d_call: NA; j_call: TRBJ1-5; v_call: TRBV7-2; clone_size: few; cdr3_aa: CASSSTVNRGNQPQHF; cdr3_nt: TGTGCCAGCAGTTCTACAGTAAACCGGGGCAATCAGCCCCAGCATTTT
d_call: TRBD2; j_call: TRBJ2-1; v_call: TRBV2; clone_size: NA; cdr3_aa: CASTAGTSGRNEQFF; cdr3_nt: TGTGCCAGTACTGCCGGGACTAGCGGGAGAAATGAGCAGTTCTTC
d_call: NA; j_call: TRBJ2-1; v_call: TRBV20-1; clone_size: NA; cdr3_aa: CSARDLSGYGEQFF; cdr3_nt: TGCAGTGCTAGAGATCTTTCGGGATATGGTGAGCAGTTCTTC
d_call: TRBD2; j_call: TRBJ2-5; v_call: TRBV7-9; clone_size: NA; cdr3_aa: CASSIAITRGSVQETQYF; cdr3_nt: TGTGCCAGCAGCATAGCGATTACGCGGGGGTCAGTTCAAGAGACCCAGTACTTC
d_call: NA; j_call: TRBJ2-5; v_call: TRBV27; clone_size: NA; cdr3_aa: CASSLSMGHGTQYF; cdr3_nt: TGTGCCAGCAGTTTATCGATGGGTCATGGGACCCAGTACTTC
d_call: TRBD1; j_call: TRBJ1-2; v_call: TRBV6-5; clone_size: NA; cdr3_aa: CASRGQANGYTF; cdr3_nt: TGTGCCAGCAGGGGACAGGCGAATGGCTACACCTTC
d_call: TRBD1; j_call: TRBJ2-1; v_call: TRBV6-5; clone_size: NA; cdr3_aa: CASSYSIGQGNQNEQFF; cdr3_nt: TGTGCCAGCAGTTACTCAATAGGACAGGGAAATCAGAATGAGCAGTTCTTC
d_call: NA; j_call: TRBJ2-7; v_call: TRBV6-1; clone_size: NA; cdr3_aa: CASSESERIEQYF; cdr3_nt: TGTGCCAGCAGTGAAAGTGAGCGGATTGAGCAGTACTTC
d_call: NA; j_call: TRBJ2-1; v_call: TRBV11-2; clone_size: NA; cdr3_aa: CASSQHGTYNEQFF; cdr3_nt: TGTGCCAGCAGCCAACACGGGACCTACAATGAGCAGTTCTTC
d_call: NA; j_call: TRBJ2-5; v_call: TRBV12-3/TRBV12-4; clone_size: NA; cdr3_aa: CASSPRGKPQETQYF; cdr3_nt: TGTGCCAGCAGTCCCAGGGGCAAACCCCAAGAGACCCAGTACTTC
d_call: TRBD2; j_call: TRBJ2-7; v_call: TRBV5-5; clone_size: NA; cdr3_aa: CASSLSGLPGYEQYF; cdr3_nt: TGTGCCAGCAGCTTGTCGGGACTACCAGGATACGAGCAGTACTTC
d_call: NA; j_call: TRBJ1-2; v_call: TRBV5-6; clone_size: NA; cdr3_aa: CASLRRMLNYGYTF; cdr3_nt: TGTGCCAGCCTCCGGCGCATGCTTAACTATGGCTACACCTTC
d_call: NA; j_call: TRBJ2-1; v_call: TRBV15; clone_size: NA; cdr3_aa: CATGTSGRRPYNEQFF; cdr3_nt: TGTGCCACAGGGACCTCTGGCCGGAGGCCCTACAATGAGCAGTTCTTC
d_call: NA; j_call: TRBJ2-3; v_call: TRBV29-1; clone_size: few; cdr3_aa: CSVEDRSTDTQYF; cdr3_nt: TGCAGCGTTGAAGATCGCAGCACAGATACGCAGTATTTT
d_call: NA; j_call: TRBJ2-5; v_call: TRBV2; clone_size: NA; cdr3_aa: CASSVRRGHNEQYF; cdr3_nt: TGTGCCAGCAGTGTTAGGCGGGGGCACAATGAGCAGTACTTT
d_call: TRBD1; j_call: TRBJ1-2; v_call: TRBV5-1; clone_size: NA; cdr3_aa: CAGSLGQGLDGYTF; cdr3_nt: TGCGCCGGCAGCTTGGGACAGGGTTTAGATGGCTACACCTTC
d_call: NA; j_call: TRBJ2-2; v_call: TRBV6-6; clone_size: NA; cdr3_aa: CASSYLGRGNTGELFF; cdr3_nt: TGTGCCAGCAGTTACCTTGGACGAGGGAACACCGGGGAGCTGTTTTTT
d_call: TRBD1; j_call: TRBJ2-7; v_call: TRBV2; clone_size: NA; cdr3_aa: CASRSWTGGSNEQYF; cdr3_nt: TGTGCCAGCAGGAGTTGGACAGGGGGCTCCAACGAGCAGTACTTC
d_call: NA; j_call: TRBJ2-1; v_call: TRBV7-2; clone_size: NA; cdr3_aa: CASSRVWATAGYNEQFF; cdr3_nt: TGTGCCAGCAGCCGCGTTTGGGCCACTGCGGGGTACAATGAGCAGTTCTTC
d_call: NA; j_call: TRBJ1-6; v_call: TRBV5-1; clone_size: NA; cdr3_aa: CASTMGRHNSPLHF; cdr3_nt: TGCGCCAGCACCATGGGCAGGCATAATTCACCCCTCCACTTT
d_call: TRBD2; j_call: TRBJ2-3; v_call: TRBV6-4; clone_size: NA; cdr3_aa: CANSRTSGTDTQYF; cdr3_nt: TGTGCCAACAGCCGAACTAGCGGCACAGATACGCAGTATTTT
d_call: TRBD1; j_call: TRBJ1-1; v_call: TRBV5-1; clone_size: many; cdr3_aa: CASSRDRNTEAFF; cdr3_nt: TGCGCCAGCAGCAGGGACAGGAACACTGAAGCTTTCTTT
d_call: NA; j_call: TRBJ2-1; v_call: TRBV7-9; clone_size: NA; cdr3_aa: CASSRVGGSPHEQFF; cdr3_nt: TGTGCCAGCAGCCGAGTGGGGGGTTCCCCCCATGAGCAGTTCTTC
d_call: NA; j_call: TRBJ2-1; v_call: TRBV7-9; clone_size: few; cdr3_aa: CASSLGRTEQFF; cdr3_nt: TGTGCCAGCAGCTTGGGGAGGACAGAGCAGTTCTTC
d_call: NA; j_call: TRBJ2-7; v_call: TRBV11-2; clone_size: NA; cdr3_aa: CASSRRGQRASYNEQYF; cdr3_nt: TGTGCCAGCAGCCGGCGGGGACAGCGCGCCTCCTACAATGAGCAGTACTTC
d_call: NA; j_call: TRBJ2-7; v_call: TRBV5-1; clone_size: NA; cdr3_aa: CASSLPNENYEQYF; cdr3_nt: TGCGCCAGCAGCTTGCCGAACGAAAACTACGAGCAGTACTTC
d_call: NA; j_call: TRBJ2-1; v_call: TRBV20-1; clone_size: few; cdr3_aa: CSARPTGRSYNEQFF; cdr3_nt: TGCAGTGCTAGACCGACAGGGAGGTCCTACAATGAGCAGTTCTTC
d_call: TRBD2; j_call: TRBJ2-1; v_call: TRBV20-1; clone_size: NA; cdr3_aa: CSARGLAAGNEQFF; cdr3_nt: TGCAGTGCCCGCGGACTAGCGGCGGGTAATGAGCAGTTCTTC
d_call: NA; j_call: TRBJ2-3; v_call: TRBV10-3; clone_size: NA; cdr3_aa: CAISDRTQPGTQYF; cdr3_nt: TGTGCCATCAGTGACCGGACCCAGCCGGGTACGCAGTATTTT